Below, one T cell receptor beta chain is given with its context. The data were taken from a study of blood T cell repertoires in COVID-19. Study details: Samples taken during acute and convalescent COVID-19 were collected in the United States, Italy and Spain. From T cells, B-cell-depleted T cells, or PBMCs came the material, which was cDNA or gDNA.

This CDR3 has 16 amino acids. The J segment lost 2 bases and the V segment lost 6 bases, leaving 13 bases of the junction unmatched. Germline V gene sequence: CDR1 MNHEY, CDR2 SVGEGT. In the authors' workflow: The authors estimated nucleated cell counts from reference gene primer amplification. Profiling relied on immunoSEQ multiplex PCR, and the TCRdb table lists in-frame clones only, not all of them. Clonal size and the V and J genes are those of that table, whereas D and trimming came from the DNA. The sample comprises roughly 72,000 clones, approximately 79% of which are singletons, and around 5.8% rests with the top ten.

The sequenced material came from peripheral blood. The clonotype originates from a woman older than 75 with active or convalescent COVID-19. The V gene is TRBV6-2 or TRBV6-3, the J gene TRBJ2-7; TRBD2 matches at 7 bases. The CDR3: CASSLPLGLSTYEQYF. CDR3 DNA: TGTGCCAGCAGCCTACCATTGGGACTATCAACCTACGAGCAGTACTTC.